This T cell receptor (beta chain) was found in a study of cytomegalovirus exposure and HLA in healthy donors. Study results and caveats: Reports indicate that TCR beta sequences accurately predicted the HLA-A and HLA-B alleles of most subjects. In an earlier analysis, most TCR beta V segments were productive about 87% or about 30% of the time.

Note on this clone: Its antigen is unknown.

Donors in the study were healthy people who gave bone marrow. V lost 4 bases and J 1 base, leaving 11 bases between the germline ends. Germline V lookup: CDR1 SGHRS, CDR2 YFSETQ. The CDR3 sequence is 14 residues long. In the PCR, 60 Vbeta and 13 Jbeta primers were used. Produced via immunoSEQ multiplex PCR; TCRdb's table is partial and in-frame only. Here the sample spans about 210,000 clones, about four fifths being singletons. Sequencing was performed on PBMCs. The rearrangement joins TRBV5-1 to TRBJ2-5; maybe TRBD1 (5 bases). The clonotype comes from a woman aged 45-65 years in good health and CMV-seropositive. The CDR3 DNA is TGCGCCAGCAGCCCCTCCGACAGCCAAGAGACCCAGTACTTC. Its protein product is CASSPSDSQETQYF.